Shown below are 2 T cell receptor beta chains from a single sample sequenced in a study of CD8 T cells in Susac syndrome. cDNA came from about 0.5 to 1 ug RNA primed by random hexamers. TCRdb fed the immunoSEQ multiplex PCR reads into MiXCR, producing one record per CDR3 protein. The table lists 45,000 to 60,000 distinct CDR3 sequences, 93% of them singletons. Sequencing was carried out using CD8+ T cells from PBMCs. Receptors originate from a human donor with multiple sclerosis.

CDR3 DNA sequence: TGTGCCAGCAGCCAAGAAACCTGGGGAGGGGGCTTTGAAGCTTTCTTT. Translation: CASSQETWGGGFEAFF. The chain is built from TRBV14 and TRBJ1-1, with 7 bases identical to TRBD1. Germline assignment: CDR1 SGHDN and CDR2 FVKESK. Trimming cost V 0 bases and J 7 bases; bases outside gene matches: 11. The CDR3 covers 16 residues.

The gene calls are TRBV28 and TRBJ1-5, with unresolved D. V was shortened by 6 bases and J by 6 bases, with 24 bases between the two germline ends. This CDR3 has 17 amino acids. Germline V gene lookup returns CDR1 MDHEN and CDR2 SYDVKM. The CDR3 loop is CASRNLREESPGQPQHF. CDR3 DNA sequence: TGTGCCAGCAGGAACCTGAGGGAAGAGTCCCCCGGTCAGCCCCAGCATTTT.